The clone carrying this TCR beta chain came up many times. Its antigen is unidentified. The entry originates in a study of identical twins. Study-wide findings and caveats: Cord blood beta clonotypes present at high abundance carried fewer insertions; no such pattern appeared in memory repertoires. The study drew conclusions from cross-sectional statistical analysis, not from following the same donors. Twin sharing of out-of-frame TCR alpha was underestimated by models in monozygotic pairs.

TCRdb re-called the 5' RACE reads through MiXCR, storing one row per CDR3 protein. The sample contains 350,000 or so distinct CDR3 sequences, around 12% of which appear only once. Trimming took off 2 bases at V and 2 bases at J, with 10 bases between the two ends. The germline CDR1 and CDR2 sequences are MDHEN and SYDVKM. The CDR3 spans 15 residues. This same sample was also part of a study on yellow fever vaccine responses in identical twins.

This clonotype was sampled from a woman aged 18-30 years in good health. Sequencing was performed on CD8+ T cells sorted from blood. V is TRBV28 and J is TRBJ2-1; D might be TRBD2 (6 bases). The CDR3 coding sequence is TGTGCCAGCAGTTTAACCGGGAGCCCCTACAATGAGCAGTTCTTC. It encodes CASSLTGSPYNEQFF.